This TCR beta chain stems from a study of OX40 agonist ivuxolimab in advanced cancers. With respect to the entire study: Ivuxolimab was an agonistic, fully human IgG2 monoclonal antibody directed against OX40 (CD134), a costimulatory receptor. Prior anti-PD-1, anti-PD-L1 or anti-CTLA-4 therapy was permitted, and checkpoint inhibitors had been received by roughly 40% of dose-escalation patients. Three dose-escalation patients achieved partial responses, one with hepatocellular carcinoma and two with cutaneous melanoma. Peripheral TCRbeta sequencing aimed to test whether ivuxolimab altered TCR sequence diversity and caused clonal T-cell expansion. The paper covers the monotherapy dose-escalation part of the phase I ivuxolimab trial, which included N ≈ 50 patients. In the dose-escalation cohort, over 65% of patients were male, and the mean age was approximately 55 years, with a range of roughly 20 to 85. Of the approximately 54 patients in dose escalation, around 20 had hepatocellular carcinoma, some 15 had melanoma, 9 had renal cell carcinoma and 9 had head and neck cancer. Intravenous ivuxolimab was administered to patients every 2 weeks at six dose levels: 0.01, 0.1, 0.3, 1.5, 3 and 10 mg/kg. What the work shows at the level of the full study, not this receptor alone: Partial responders in the 0.1-3.0 mg/kg groups had among the lowest normalized peripheral clonal expansion, especially among CD8+ T cells. After ivuxolimab, CD8+ T cells had more expanded clones than CD4+ T cells on average. Clonal expansion of both CD4+ and CD8+ blood T cells was observed from baseline to week 6 at doses 0.1 to 3.0 mg/kg. Low levels of normalized T-cell clonal expansion were also seen in some nonresponding patients. The antigen specificity of the clonally expanded peripheral T cells was not determined.

To sequence the TCRbeta CDR3 region, genomic DNA was isolated from the sorted cells. The immunoSEQ Assay was used for sequencing of TCRbeta CDR3 regions. TCRdb took over this immuneACCESS table, retaining in-frame rearrangements with V and J assigned. Such tables are incomplete; in checked studies, under half of the missing clones stem from an unresolved V gene, and the remainder is unexplained. The sample table lists approximately 89,000 clones, around 90% of them with a count of one. About 0.5% of the sample is in the top ten clones. Sequences SGHRS (CDR1) and YFSETQ (CDR2) are obtained from the germline V gene. From the cysteine through the phenylalanine, the CDR3 covers 15 amino acids. Here the CDR3 DNA is all that survives: 45 bases in frame from base 1. Trimmed from V: 4 bases; trimmed from J: 3 bases; junction bases lacking a gene match: 5. Patients with a history of autoimmune disease or receiving systemic immunosuppression were excluded from the trial. Peripheral blood for TCR sequencing was collected from all dose cohorts at baseline, on cycle 4 day 1, and on cycle 7 day 1. The samples were drawn from a first-in-human, open-label, multicenter phase I dose-escalation trial of ivuxolimab. Adults with locally advanced or metastatic melanoma, renal cell carcinoma, hepatocellular carcinoma or head and neck squamous cell carcinoma were enrolled in the trial. Before TCR sequencing, CD4+ T cells and CD8+ T cells were sorted from peripheral blood as separate populations.

Comment on this clone: Which antigen it targets is not known. No much larger clone is present one base from it, and per-base qualities are unavailable.

This receptor chain uses TRBV5-1 and TRBJ1-4; 8 central nucleotides agree with TRBD1. Sequencing used CD4+ or CD8+ T cells sorted from blood, obtained in a trial of the OX40 agonist ivuxolimab. The receptor was derived from an adult with an advanced solid tumor such as melanoma, head and neck, liver or kidney cancer. CDR3 region: CASSPQGAANEKLFF. The nucleotide sequence is TGCGCCAGCAGCCCTCAGGGGGCAGCTAATGAAAAACTGTTTTTT.